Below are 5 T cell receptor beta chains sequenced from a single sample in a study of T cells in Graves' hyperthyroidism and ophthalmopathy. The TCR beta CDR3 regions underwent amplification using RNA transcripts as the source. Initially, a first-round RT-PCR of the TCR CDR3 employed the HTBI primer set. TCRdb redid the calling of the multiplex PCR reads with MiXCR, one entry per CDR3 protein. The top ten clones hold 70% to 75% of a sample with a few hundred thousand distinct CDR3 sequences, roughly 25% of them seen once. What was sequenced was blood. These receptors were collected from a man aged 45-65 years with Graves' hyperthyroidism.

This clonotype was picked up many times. The CDR3 bases are TGTGCCAGCAGCCGTAGCGGGATGAGTCTCTACGAGCAGTACTTC. Its protein product is CASSRSGMSLYEQYF. The chain employs TRBV12-3 or TRBV12-4 and TRBJ2-7; 8 nucleotides match TRBD2. This CDR3 is built from 15 residues. The V and J ends lost 6 bases and 3 bases, in that order; junction bases with no gene match: 10.

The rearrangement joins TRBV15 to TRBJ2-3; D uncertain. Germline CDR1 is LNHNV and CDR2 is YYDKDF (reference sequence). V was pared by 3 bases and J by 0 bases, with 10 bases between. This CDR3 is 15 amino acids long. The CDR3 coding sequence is TGTGCCACCAGCAGCGGACCGAACAGCACAGATACGCAGTATTTT. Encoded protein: CATSSGPNSTDTQYF.

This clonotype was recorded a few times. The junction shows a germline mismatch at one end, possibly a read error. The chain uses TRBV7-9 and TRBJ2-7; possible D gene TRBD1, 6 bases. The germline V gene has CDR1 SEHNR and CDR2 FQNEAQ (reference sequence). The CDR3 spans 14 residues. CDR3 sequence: CAGSPRTVPGEQYF. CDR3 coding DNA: TGTGCCGGCAGCCCACGGACAGTCCCGGGCGAGCAGTACTTC.

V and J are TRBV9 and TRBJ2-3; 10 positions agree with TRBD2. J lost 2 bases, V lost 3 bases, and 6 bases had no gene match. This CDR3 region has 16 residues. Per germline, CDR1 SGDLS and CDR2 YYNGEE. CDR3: CASSEGTSAHTDTQYF. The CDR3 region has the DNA TGTGCCAGCAGCGAAGGGACTAGCGCCCACACAGATACGCAGTATTTT.

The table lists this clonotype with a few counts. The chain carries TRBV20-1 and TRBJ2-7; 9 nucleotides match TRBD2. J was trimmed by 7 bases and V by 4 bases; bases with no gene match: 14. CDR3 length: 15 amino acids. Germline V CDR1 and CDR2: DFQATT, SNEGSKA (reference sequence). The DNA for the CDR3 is TGCAGTGCTAAGACACTAGCGGGCCCTCTAGGAGAGCAGTACTTC. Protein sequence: CSAKTLAGPLGEQYF.